This T cell receptor beta chain was sequenced during a study of blood T cell repertoires in COVID-19. Across the study: Donors in the United States, Italy and Spain gave samples during acute or convalescent COVID-19. From T cells, B-cell-depleted T cells, or PBMCs came the material, which was cDNA or gDNA.

This CDR3 comprises 14 residues. The V gene's germline CDR1 is SEHNR and CDR2 FQNEAQ (reference sequence). The junction had 4 bases not matched to a gene; V was cut back by 5 bases and J by 2 bases. How the authors handled the data: Amplification of reference gene primers provided the estimated nucleated cell counts. Sequenced by immunoSEQ multiplex PCR; TCRdb stores in-frame clones only, minus some. The D gene and trimming were derived from the DNA, and the V and J assignments and clone size from that table. The sample has hundreds of thousands of clones, approximately 84% seen once. Material for sequencing was peripheral blood. The V and J genes are TRBV7-9 and TRBJ2-5; 8 bases map to TRBD1. The receptor was isolated from a woman over 75 with acute or convalescent COVID-19. CDR3 sequence (DNA): TGTGCCAGCAGCCCGGGACAGGTTCAAGAGACCCAGTACTTC. Encoded protein: CASSPGQVQETQYF. Full variable domain (remainder filled in from reference TRBV7-9 and TRBJ2-5): DTGVSQNPRHKITKRGQNVTFRCDPISEHNRLYWYRQTLGQGPEFLTYFQNEAQLEKSRLLSDRFSAERPKGSFSTLEIQRTEQGDSAMYLCASSPGQVQETQYFGPGTRLLVL.